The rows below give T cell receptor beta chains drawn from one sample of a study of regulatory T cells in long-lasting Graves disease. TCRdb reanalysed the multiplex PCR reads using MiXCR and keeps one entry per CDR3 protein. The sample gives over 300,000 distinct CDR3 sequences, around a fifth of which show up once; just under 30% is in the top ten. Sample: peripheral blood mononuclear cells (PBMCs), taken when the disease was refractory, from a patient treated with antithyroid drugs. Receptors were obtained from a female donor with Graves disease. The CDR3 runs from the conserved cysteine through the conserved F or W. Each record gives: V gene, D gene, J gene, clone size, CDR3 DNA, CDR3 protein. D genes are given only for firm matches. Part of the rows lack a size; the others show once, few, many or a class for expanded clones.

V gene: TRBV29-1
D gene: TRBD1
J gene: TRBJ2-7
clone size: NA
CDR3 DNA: TGCAGCGTTGGAGGTGGGACAGGGGTTTTGAATGAGCAGTACTTC
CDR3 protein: CSVGGGTGVLNEQYF

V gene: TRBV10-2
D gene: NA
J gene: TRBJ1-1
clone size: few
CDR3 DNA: TGCGCCAGCAGTTCCAGTAGAACAGGTGAAGCTTTCTTT
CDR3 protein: CASSSSRTGEAFF

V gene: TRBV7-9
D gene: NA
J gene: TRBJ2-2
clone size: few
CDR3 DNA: TGTGCCAGCAGCATCCGTGCTTTCACCGGGGAGCCGTTTTTT
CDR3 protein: CASSIRAFTGEPFF

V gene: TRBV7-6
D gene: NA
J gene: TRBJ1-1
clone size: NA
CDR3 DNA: TGTGCCAGCAGCTCAGACAGCAACACTGAAGCTTTCTTT
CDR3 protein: CASSSDSNTEAFF

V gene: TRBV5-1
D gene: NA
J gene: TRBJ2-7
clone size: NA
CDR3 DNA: TGCGCCAGCCGTCGCTACACGGACTACGAGCAGTACTTC
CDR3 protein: CASRRYTDYEQYF

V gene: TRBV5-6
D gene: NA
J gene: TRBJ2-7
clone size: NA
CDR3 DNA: TGTGCCAGCAGCTTTTCTCCGGGCAGGGCCGAGCAGTACTTC
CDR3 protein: CASSFSPGRAEQYF

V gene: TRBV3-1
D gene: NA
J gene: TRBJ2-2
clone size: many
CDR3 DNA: TGTGCCAGCAGCCAAGATGCGGGCAGTTTCACCGGGGAGCTGTTTTTT
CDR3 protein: CASSQDAGSFTGELFF

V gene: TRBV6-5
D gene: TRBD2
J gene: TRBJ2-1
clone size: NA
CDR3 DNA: TGTGCCAGCAGTTACGGGCTAGCGGGGGGGCTAGTCGTCAATGAGCAGTTCTTC
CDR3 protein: CASSYGLAGGLVVNEQFF

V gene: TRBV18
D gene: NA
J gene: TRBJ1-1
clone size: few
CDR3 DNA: TGTGCCAGCTCACCGCAGGAGGGGTCGAGGACTGAAGCTTTCTTT
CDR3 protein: CASSPQEGSRTEAFF

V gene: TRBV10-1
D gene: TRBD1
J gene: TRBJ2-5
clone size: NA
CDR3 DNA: TGCGCCAGCAAGGACAGGGGGAACCAAGAGACCCAGTACTTC
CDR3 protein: CASKDRGNQETQYF